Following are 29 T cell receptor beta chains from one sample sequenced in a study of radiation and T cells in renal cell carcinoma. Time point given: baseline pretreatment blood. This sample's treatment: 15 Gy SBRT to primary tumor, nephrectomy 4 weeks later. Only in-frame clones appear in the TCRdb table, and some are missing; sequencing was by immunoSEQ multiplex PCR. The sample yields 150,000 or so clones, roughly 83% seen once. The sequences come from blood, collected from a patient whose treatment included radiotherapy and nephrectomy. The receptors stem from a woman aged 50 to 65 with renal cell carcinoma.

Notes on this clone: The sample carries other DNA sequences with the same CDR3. The CDR3 loop reads CASSQDPQGGNQPQHF. DNA of the CDR3: TGTGCCAGCAGCCAAGATCCGCAGGGCGGCAATCAGCCCCAGCATTTT. The rearrangement links TRBV4-2 to TRBJ1-5, with TRBD1 as a possible D gene (5 bases). Germline lookup yields CDR1 LGHNA and CDR2 YNFKEQ. The CDR3 extends over 16 amino acids. V lost 0 bases and J lost 2, with 11 bases in between.

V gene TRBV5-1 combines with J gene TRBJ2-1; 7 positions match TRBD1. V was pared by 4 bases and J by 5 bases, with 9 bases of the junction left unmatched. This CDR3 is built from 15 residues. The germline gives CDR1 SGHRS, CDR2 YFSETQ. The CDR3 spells CASSDTGTVHNEQFF. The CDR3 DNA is TGCGCCAGCAGCGATACCGGGACAGTACACAATGAGCAGTTCTTC.

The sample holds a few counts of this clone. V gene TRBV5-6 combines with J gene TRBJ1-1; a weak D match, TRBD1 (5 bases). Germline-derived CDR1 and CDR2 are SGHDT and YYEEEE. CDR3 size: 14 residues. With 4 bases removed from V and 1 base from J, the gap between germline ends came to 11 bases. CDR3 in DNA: TGTGCCAGCAGCACATCGACAGCGAACACTGAAGCTTTCTTT. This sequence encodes CASSTSTANTEAFF.

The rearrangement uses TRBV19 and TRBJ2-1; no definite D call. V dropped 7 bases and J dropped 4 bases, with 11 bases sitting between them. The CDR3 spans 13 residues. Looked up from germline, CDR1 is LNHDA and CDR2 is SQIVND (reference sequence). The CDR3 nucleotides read TGTGCCAGTACCCTGGGCAGGTACAATGAGCAGTTCTTC. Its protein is CASTLGRYNEQFF.

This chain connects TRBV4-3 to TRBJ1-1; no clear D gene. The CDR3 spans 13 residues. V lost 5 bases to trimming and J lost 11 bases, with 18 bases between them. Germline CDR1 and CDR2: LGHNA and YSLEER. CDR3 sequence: CASSDPAAMRAFF. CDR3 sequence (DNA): TGCGCCAGCAGCGATCCTGCGGCAATGCGGGCTTTCTTT.

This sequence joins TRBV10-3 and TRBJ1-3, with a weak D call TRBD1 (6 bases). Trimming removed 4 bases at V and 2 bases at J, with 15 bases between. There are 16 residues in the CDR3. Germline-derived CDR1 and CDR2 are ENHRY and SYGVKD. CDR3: CAISGTNRDTGNTIYF. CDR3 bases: TGTGCCATCAGTGGAACAAACCGGGACACTGGAAACACCATATATTTT.

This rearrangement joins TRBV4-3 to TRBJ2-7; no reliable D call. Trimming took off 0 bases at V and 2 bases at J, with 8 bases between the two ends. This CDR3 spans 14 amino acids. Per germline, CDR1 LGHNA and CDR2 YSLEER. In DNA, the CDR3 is TGCGCCAGCAGCCAAGAACACTTGACCTACGAGCAGTACTTC. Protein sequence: CASSQEHLTYEQYF.

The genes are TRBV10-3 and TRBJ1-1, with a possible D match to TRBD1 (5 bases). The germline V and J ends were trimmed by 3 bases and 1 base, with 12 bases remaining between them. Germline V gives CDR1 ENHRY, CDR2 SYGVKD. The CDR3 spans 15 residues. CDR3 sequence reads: CAISDLGGTNTEAFF. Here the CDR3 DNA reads TGTGCCATCAGTGACCTGGGAGGGACGAACACTGAAGCTTTCTTT.

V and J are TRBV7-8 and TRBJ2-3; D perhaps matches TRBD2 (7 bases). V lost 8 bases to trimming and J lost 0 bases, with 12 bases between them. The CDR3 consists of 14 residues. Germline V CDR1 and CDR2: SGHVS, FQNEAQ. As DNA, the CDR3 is TGTGCCAGCCGGCGGGGGCCGAGCACAGATACGCAGTATTTT. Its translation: CASRRGPSTDTQYF.

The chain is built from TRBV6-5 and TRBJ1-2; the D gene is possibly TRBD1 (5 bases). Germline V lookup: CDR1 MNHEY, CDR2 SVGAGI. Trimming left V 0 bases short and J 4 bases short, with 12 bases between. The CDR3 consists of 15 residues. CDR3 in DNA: TGTGCCAGCAGTTACTCGGGGGAGCTGTCCTATGGCTACACCTTC. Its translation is CASSYSGELSYGYTF.

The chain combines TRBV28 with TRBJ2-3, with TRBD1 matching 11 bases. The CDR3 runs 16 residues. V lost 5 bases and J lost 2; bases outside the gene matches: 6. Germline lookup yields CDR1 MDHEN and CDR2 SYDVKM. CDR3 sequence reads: CASSGGQGAATDTQYF. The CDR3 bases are TGTGCCAGCAGTGGCGGACAGGGGGCCGCCACAGATACGCAGTATTTT.

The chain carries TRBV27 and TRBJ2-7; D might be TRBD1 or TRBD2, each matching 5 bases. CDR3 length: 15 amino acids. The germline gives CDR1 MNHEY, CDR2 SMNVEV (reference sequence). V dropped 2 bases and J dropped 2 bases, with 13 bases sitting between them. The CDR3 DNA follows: TGTGCCAGCAGTTTACAAGGGACGGAAACCTACGAGCAGTACTTC. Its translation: CASSLQGTETYEQYF.

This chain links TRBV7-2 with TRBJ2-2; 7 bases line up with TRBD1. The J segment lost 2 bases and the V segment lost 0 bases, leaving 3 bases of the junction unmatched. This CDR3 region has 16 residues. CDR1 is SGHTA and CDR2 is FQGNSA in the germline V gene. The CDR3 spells CASSLAGGANTGELFF. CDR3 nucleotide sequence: TGTGCCAGCAGCTTAGCAGGGGGCGCAAACACCGGGGAGCTGTTTTTT.

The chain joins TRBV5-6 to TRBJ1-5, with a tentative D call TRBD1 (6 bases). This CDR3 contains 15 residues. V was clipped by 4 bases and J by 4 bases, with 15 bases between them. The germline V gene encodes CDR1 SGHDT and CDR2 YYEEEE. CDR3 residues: CASSPGGLRNQPQHF. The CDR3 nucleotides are TGTGCCAGCAGCCCCGGGGGGCTTCGGAATCAGCCCCAGCATTTT.

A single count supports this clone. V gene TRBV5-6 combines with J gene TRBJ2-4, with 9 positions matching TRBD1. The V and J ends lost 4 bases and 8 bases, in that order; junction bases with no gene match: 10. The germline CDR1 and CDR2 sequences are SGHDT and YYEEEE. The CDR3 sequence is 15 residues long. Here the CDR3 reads CASSTRDRVGDIQYF. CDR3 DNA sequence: TGTGCCAGCAGCACCCGGGACAGGGTAGGGGACATTCAGTACTTC.

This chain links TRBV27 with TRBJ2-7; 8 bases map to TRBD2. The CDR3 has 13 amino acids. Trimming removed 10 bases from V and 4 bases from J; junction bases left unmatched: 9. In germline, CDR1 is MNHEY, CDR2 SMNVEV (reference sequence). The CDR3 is CAIGPGGRYEQYF. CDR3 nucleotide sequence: TGTGCCATCGGCCCGGGGGGGCGGTACGAGCAGTACTTC.

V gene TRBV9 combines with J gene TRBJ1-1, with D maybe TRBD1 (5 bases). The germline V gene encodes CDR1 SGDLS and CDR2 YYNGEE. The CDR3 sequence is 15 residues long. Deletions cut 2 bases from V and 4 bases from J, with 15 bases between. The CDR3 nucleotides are TGTGCCAGCAGCGTGGGGGGGTCCGCGAGCACTGAAGCTTTCTTT. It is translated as CASSVGGSASTEAFF.

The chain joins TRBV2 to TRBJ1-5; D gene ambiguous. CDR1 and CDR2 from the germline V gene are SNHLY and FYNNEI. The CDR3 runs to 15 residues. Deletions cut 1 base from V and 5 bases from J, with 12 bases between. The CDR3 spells CASSEGTVPHQPQHF. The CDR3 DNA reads TGTGCCAGCAGTGAAGGAACAGTCCCTCATCAGCCCCAGCATTTT.

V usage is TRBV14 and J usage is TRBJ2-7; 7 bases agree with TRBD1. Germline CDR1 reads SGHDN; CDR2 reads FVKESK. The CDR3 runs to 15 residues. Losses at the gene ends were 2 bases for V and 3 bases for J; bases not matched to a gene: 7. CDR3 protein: CASSQSRDRVYEQYF. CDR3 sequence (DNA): TGTGCCAGCAGCCAAAGTCGAGACAGGGTCTACGAGCAGTACTTC.

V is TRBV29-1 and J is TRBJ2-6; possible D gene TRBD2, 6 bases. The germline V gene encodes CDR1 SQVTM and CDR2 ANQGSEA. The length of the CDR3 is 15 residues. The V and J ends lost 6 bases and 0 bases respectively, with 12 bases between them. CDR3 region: CSVRDGGSGANVLTF. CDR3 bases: TGCAGCGTGAGGGACGGGGGCTCTGGGGCCAACGTCCTGACTTTC.

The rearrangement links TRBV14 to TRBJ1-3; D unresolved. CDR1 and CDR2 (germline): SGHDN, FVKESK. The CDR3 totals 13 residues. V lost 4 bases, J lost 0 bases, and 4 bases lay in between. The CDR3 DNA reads TGTGCCAGCAGCCGGGACTCTGGAAACACCATATATTTT. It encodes CASSRDSGNTIYF. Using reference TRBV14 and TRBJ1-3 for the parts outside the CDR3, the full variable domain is EAGVTQFPSHSVIEKGQTVTLRCDPISGHDNLYWYRRVMGKEIKFLLHFVKESKQDESGMPNNRFLAERTGGTYSTLKVQPAELEDSGVYFCASSRDSGNTIYFGEGSWLTVV.

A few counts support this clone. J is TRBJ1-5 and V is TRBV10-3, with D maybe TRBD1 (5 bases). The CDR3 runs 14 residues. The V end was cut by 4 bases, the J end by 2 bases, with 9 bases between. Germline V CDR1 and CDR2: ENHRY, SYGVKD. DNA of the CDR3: TGTGCCATCAGTGTTTCGGGGGGCAATCAGCCCCAGCATTTT. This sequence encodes CAISVSGGNQPQHF.

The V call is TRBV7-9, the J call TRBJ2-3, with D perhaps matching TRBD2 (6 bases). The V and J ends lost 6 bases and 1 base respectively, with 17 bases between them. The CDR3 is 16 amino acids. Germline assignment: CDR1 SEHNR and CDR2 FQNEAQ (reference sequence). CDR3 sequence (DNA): TGTGCCAGCAGTCCGACGGGGGTCATAGGCACAGATACGCAGTATTTT. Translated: CASSPTGVIGTDTQYF.

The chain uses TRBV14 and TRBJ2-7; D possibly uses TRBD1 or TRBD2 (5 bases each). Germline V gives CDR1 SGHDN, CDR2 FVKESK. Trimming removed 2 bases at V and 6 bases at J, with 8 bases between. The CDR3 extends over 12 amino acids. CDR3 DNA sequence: TGTGCCAGCAGCCAATACGGGGCCGAGCAGTACTTC. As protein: CASSQYGAEQYF.

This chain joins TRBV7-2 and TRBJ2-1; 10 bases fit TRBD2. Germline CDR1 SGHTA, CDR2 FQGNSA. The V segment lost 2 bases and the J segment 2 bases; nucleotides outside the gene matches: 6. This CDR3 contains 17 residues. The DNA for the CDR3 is TGTGCCAGCAGCTTAACCCCCCTAGCGGGAGCCTACAATGAGCAGTTCTTC. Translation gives CASSLTPLAGAYNEQFF.

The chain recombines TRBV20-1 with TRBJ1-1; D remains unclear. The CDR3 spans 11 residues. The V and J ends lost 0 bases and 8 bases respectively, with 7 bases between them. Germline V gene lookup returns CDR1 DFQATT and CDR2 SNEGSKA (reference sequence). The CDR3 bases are TGCAGTGCTAGAGATCGCCTCGAAGCTTTCTTT. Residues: CSARDRLEAFF.

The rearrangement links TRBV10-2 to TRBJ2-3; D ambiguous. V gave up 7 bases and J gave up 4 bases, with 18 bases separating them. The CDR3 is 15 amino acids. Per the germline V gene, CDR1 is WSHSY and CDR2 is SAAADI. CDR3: CASTTATAWPDTQYF. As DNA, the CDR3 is TGCGCCAGCACTACGGCCACTGCCTGGCCAGATACGCAGTATTTT.

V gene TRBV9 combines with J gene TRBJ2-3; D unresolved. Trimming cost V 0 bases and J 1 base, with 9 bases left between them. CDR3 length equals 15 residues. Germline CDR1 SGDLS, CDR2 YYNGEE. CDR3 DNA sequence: TGTGCCAGCAGCGTAGGTGGTACTGGCACAGATACGCAGTATTTT. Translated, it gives CASSVGGTGTDTQYF.

CDR3 amino acids: CASSLALTGGGSGANVLTF. Here the CDR3 DNA reads TGTGCCAGCAGCTTAGCGCTAACAGGGGGCGGATCTGGGGCCAACGTCCTGACTTTC. This rearrangement joins TRBV7-8 to TRBJ2-6; 9 nucleotides match TRBD1. The CDR3 spans 19 residues. V lost 0 bases, J lost 1 base, and 7 bases stayed unmatched. Germline CDR1 reads SGHVS; CDR2 reads FQNEAQ. The full variable domain, with the rest looked up from reference TRBV7-8 and TRBJ2-6, is GAGVSQSPRYKVAKRGQDVALRCDPISGHVSLFWYQQALGQGPEFLTYFQNEAQLDKSGLPSDRFFAERPEGSVSTLKIQRTQQEDSAVYLCASSLALTGGGSGANVLTFGAGSRLTVL.